The T cell receptor beta chain described here comes from a study of shared clonotypes between healthy human individuals. This clone occurred a few times. CDR1 KGHSH and CDR2 LQKENI come from the germline V gene. Unmatched junction bases numbered 12, after V lost 3 bases and J lost 2 bases. The CDR3 has 18 amino acids. The DNA input per sorted-subset replicate PCR was approximately 210 ng, corresponding to roughly 31,000 T cell genomes. Profiled with immunoSEQ multiplex PCR; TCRdb holds only in-frame clones, not every one. Seen here are 600,000 to 750,000 clones, over 60% observed once, and the top ten hold under 2%.

The genes are TRBV18 and TRBJ2-2, with 7 positions matching TRBD2. The TCR originated in a woman between 25 and 40 years old in good health. Sequences were obtained from memory CD4+ T cells sorted from blood. Subset in this sample: CD45RA-negative fraction. This chain's CDR3 is CASSPYRVGLGNTGELFF. DNA for the CDR3: TGTGCCAGCTCACCTTATCGCGTCGGACTAGGAAACACCGGGGAGCTGTTTTTT. Full variable domain (rest looked up from reference TRBV18 and TRBJ2-2): NAGVMQNPRHLVRRRGQEARLRCSPMKGHSHVYWYRQLPEEGLKFMVYLQKENIIDESGMPKERFSAEFPKEGPSILRIQQVVRGDSAAYFCASSPYRVGLGNTGELFFGEGSRLTVL.